The entry below gives a single TCR beta chain sequence along with its context. Germline V gene sequence: CDR1 MNHNS, CDR2 SASEGT. This CDR3 region has 18 residues. Trimming removed 4 bases from V and 8 bases from J; junction bases left unmatched: 14. The data are from a study of blood T cell repertoires in COVID-19. About the study: Some COVID-19 samples were acute and others convalescent; all came from the United States, Italy and Spain. The cDNA or gDNA used as material had been derived from T cells, B-cell-depleted T cells, or PBMCs.

In the original processing: Reference gene primer amplification gave nucleated cell count estimates. TCRdb's table, derived via immunoSEQ multiplex PCR, lists solely in-frame clones and lacks some. V and J calls and clone size follow that table, whereas D and trimming were derived from the DNA. In the table there are more than 150,000 clones, approximately 91% of which are singletons. The sequenced material came from peripheral blood. The chain employs TRBV6-1 and TRBJ2-3; 14 bases map to TRBD2. The TCR originated in a man aged 50 to 60 with acute or convalescent COVID-19. The CDR3 nucleotides are TGTGCCAGCAGTGGCGGACTAGCGGGAGGCCGCGGGTTAGCTACGCAGTATTTT. It is translated as CASSGGLAGGRGLATQYF.